This TCR beta chain came from a study of OX40 agonist ivuxolimab in advanced cancers. With regard to this clone: Its matching antigen is unknown.

Blood sampling was done at baseline, cycle 4 day 1, and cycle 7 day 1. Notes on the study in general: The average count of expanded clones was higher among CD8+ T cells than among CD4+.

The CDR3 extends over 14 amino acids. V shed 11 bases, J shed 6 bases, and the junction held 12 bases outside the gene matches. CDR1 and CDR2 from the germline V gene are MNHEY and SMNVEV (reference sequence). Profiled with immunoSEQ multiplex PCR; TCRdb holds only in-frame clones, not every one. The sample lists roughly 77,000 clones, approximately 90% occurring once. The sequence was obtained from an adult with an advanced solid tumor such as melanoma, head and neck, liver or kidney cancer. The sequences come from CD4+ or CD8+ T cells sorted from blood, collected in a trial of the OX40 agonist ivuxolimab. The chain has TRBV27 and TRBJ2-3; 9 nucleotides match TRBD2. CDR3 sequence reads: CAARPAGGSDTQYF. Written as DNA, the CDR3 is TGTGCCGCCAGGCCAGCGGGGGGATCGGATACGCAGTATTTT.